This T cell receptor (beta chain) was found in a study of early T cells in non-severe SARS-CoV-2 infection. At the level of the study: Sequenced bulk RNA came from whole blood that was unsorted, and chains were unpaired.

The CDR3 covers 11 residues. Germline loops: CDR1 SQVTM, CDR2 ANQGSEA. V shed 6 bases and J shed 10 bases, with 13 bases lying between them. Individual cDNA molecules received unique molecular identifiers during library preparation. TCRdb re-called the 5' RACE reads with MiXCR, one entry per CDR3 protein. The table includes around 70,000 distinct CDR3 sequences, 9.5% to 13% detected once. Study outcomes and limitations: Private and CD4 specificities were missed by VDJdb matching, which favored anti-spike CD8 responses.

This clonotype was seen only a few times. Its antigen is not identified. J is TRBJ2-1 and V is TRBV29-1; weak D call: TRBD1 (6 bases). This receptor was identified in an adult who was a healthcare worker with PCR-confirmed SARS-CoV-2 infection or an uninfected control (not recorded which). What was sequenced was whole blood. CDR3 in DNA: TGCAGCGTGGGGGCGCGGCGGGAGCAGTTCTTC. Its translation: CSVGARREQFF.